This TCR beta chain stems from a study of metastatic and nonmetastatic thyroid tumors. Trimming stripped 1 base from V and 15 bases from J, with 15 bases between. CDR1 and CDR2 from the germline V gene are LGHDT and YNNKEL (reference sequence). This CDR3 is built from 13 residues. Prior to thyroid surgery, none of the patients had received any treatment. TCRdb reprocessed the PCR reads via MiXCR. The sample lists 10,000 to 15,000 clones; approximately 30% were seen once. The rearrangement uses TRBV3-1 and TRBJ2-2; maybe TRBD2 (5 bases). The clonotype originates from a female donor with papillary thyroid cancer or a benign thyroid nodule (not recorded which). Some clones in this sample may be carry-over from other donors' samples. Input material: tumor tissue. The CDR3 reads CASSQGRGWSVFF. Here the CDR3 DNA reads TGTGCCAGCAGCCAAGGTCGGGGTTGGTCGGTGTTTTTT.